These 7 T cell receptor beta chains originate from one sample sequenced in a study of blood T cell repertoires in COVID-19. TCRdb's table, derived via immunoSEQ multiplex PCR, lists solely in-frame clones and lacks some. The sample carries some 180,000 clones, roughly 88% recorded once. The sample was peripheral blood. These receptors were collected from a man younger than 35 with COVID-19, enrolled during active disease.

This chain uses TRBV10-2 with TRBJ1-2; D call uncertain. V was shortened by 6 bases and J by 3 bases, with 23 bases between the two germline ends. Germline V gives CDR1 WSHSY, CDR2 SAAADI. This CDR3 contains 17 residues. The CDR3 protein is CASRKSNYLSLYYGYTF. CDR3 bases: TGCGCCAGCAGGAAATCAAACTATTTATCATTATACTATGGCTACACCTTC.

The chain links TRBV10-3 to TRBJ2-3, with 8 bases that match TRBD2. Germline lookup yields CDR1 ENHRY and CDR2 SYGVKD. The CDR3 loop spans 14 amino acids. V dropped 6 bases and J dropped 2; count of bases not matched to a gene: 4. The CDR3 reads CAIRRREDTDTQYF. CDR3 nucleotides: TGTGCCATCAGGCGGCGGGAGGACACAGATACGCAGTATTTT.

The CDR3 DNA is TGTGCCAGCAGCTTAGCGGGAGTTTACAATGAGCAGTTCTTC. Amino acid sequence: CASSLAGVYNEQFF. The gene calls are TRBV11-2 and TRBJ2-1; D possibly corresponds to TRBD2 (6 bases). The CDR3 runs 14 residues. CDR1 is SGHAT and CDR2 is FQNNGV in the germline V gene. Trimming removed 1 base at V and 4 bases at J, with 8 bases between. The full variable domain, rest sourced from reference TRBV11-2 and TRBJ2-1, is EAGVAQSPRYKIIEKRQSVAFWCNPISGHATLYWYQQILGQGPKLLIQFQNNGVVDDSQLPKDRFSAERLKGVDSTLKIQPAKLEDSAVYLCASSLAGVYNEQFFGPGTRLTVL.

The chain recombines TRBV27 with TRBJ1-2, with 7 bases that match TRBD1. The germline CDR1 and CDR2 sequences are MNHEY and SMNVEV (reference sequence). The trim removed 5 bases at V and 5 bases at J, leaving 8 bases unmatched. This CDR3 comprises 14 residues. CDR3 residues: CASSGDRLQYGYTF. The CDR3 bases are TGTGCCAGCAGTGGGGACAGATTACAATATGGCTACACCTTC.

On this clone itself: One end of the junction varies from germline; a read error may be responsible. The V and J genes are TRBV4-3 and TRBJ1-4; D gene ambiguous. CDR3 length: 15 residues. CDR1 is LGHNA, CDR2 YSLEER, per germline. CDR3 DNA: TGCGCCAGCAGCCAAGAGGGCAGGATTAATGAAAAACTGCTTTTT. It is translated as CASSQEGRINEKLLF.

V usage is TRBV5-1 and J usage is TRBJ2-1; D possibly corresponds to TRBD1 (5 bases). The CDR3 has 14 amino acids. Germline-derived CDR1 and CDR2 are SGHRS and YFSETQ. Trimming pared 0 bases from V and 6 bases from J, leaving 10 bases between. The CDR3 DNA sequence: TGCGCCAGCAGCTTGGTCCTAGGGGTCAATGAGCAGTTCTTC. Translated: CASSLVLGVNEQFF.

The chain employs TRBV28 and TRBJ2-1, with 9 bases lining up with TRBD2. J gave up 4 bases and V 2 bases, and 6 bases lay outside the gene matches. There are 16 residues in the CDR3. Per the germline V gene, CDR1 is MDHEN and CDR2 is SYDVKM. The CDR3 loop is CASSLPTSGVYNEQFF. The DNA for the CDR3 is TGTGCCAGCAGTTTACCGACTAGCGGAGTTTACAATGAGCAGTTCTTC.